This T cell receptor (beta chain) was profiled in a study of beta chain features in type 1 diabetes. Whole-study context: Analysis included around 110,000,000 sorted cells drawn from all samples. The study's findings and limits: The analysis here could not establish whether HLA type shapes TCRB rearrangement. Patients with Type 1 diabetes showed moderately but significantly shorter TCRB CDR3s in all four CD4+ subsets. Diminished insertions and augmented deletions at VDJ junctions characterized type 1 diabetes patients.

This clone was counted a few times. As yet, its antigen is unknown. Trimming took off 1 base at V and 0 bases at J, with 10 bases between the two ends. Germline V gives CDR1 SGHTA, CDR2 FQGNSA. This CDR3 spans 15 amino acids. The authors reverse transcribed all of the isolated RNA, so sequencing captured expressed TCRB transcripts. The repertoire was sequenced with immunoSEQ multiplex PCR; TCRdb's copy has only in-frame clones and lacks some. The sample lists some 350,000 clones, about 13% seen once, with roughly 0.015% in the top ten. Sequenced sample: naive CD4+ T cells from blood. The clonotype comes from a woman between 18 and 29 years old with type 1 diabetes. The V and J genes are TRBV7-2 and TRBJ2-7; weak D call: TRBD2 (6 bases). The CDR3 spells CASSLEGTPSYEQYF. In DNA form, the CDR3 reads TGTGCCAGCAGCTTAGAAGGGACTCCCTCCTACGAGCAGTACTTC.